This is a list of T cell receptor beta chains from one sample in a study of shared clonotypes between healthy human individuals. Some clones are missing from TCRdb's copy, which holds only in-frame ones; the method was immunoSEQ multiplex PCR. The data hold more than 2,000,000 clones, with 93% observed a single time. Material for sequencing was naive CD4+ T cells from PBMCs. These TCRs come from a man between 18 and 35 years old in good health. Some clones in this sample may be carry-over from other donors' samples. CDR3s include the opening cysteine and the closing phenylalanine or tryptophan. The order of the fields is J gene, V gene, CDR3 protein.

J: TRBJ2-3; V: TRBV2; CDR3: CASREAGLAGLDTQYF
J: TRBJ2-7; V: TRBV19; CDR3: CASRAPGGYEQYF
J: TRBJ1-3; V: TRBV28; CDR3: CASSKGATGNTIYF
J: TRBJ1-2; V: TRBV27; CDR3: CASSLRRLGESYTF
J: TRBJ1-2; V: TRBV6-5; CDR3: CASSTGGTGYTF
J: TRBJ1-5; V: TRBV6-5; CDR3: CASSLQQRGQPQHF
J: TRBJ2-5; V: TRBV2; CDR3: CASVSGVGETQYF
J: TRBJ2-5; V: TRBV7-9; CDR3: CASSMTSGSGETQYF
J: TRBJ2-1; V: TRBV7-3; CDR3: CASSRDRGSYNEQFF
J: TRBJ2-3; V: TRBV27; CDR3: CASTDRGPSSTDTQYF
J: TRBJ2-7; V: TRBV5-5; CDR3: CASSLERERSYEQYF
J: TRBJ2-1; V: TRBV7-3; CDR3: CASSLRFGGMGNEQFF
J: TRBJ2-3; V: TRBV7-9; CDR3: CASSTGTSGSGTDTQYF
J: TRBJ1-3; V: TRBV7-2; CDR3: CASSSRVGNTIYF
J: TRBJ2-7; V: TRBV28; CDR3: CASSSGFSGEQYF
J: TRBJ1-4; V: TRBV6-5; CDR3: CASSSGTGREKLFF
J: TRBJ1-4; V: TRBV2; CDR3: CASSRQGATNEKLFF
J: TRBJ2-5; V: TRBV2; CDR3: CASSDGHLAGETQYF
J: TRBJ1-1; V: TRBV19; CDR3: CASSLPNPTVLNTEAFF
J: TRBJ2-1; V: TRBV9; CDR3: CASSPTLAGVYNEQFF
J: TRBJ2-3; V: TRBV5-1; CDR3: CASGIQDGTDTQYF
J: TRBJ1-4; V: TRBV11-2; CDR3: CASSSPKAATNEKLFF
J: TRBJ2-3; V: TRBV2; CDR3: CASSELRASTDTQYF
J: TRBJ2-5; V: TRBV30; CDR3: CALQGLALGETQYF
J: TRBJ1-5; V: TRBV30; CDR3: CAWSVGTLDQPQHF
J: TRBJ2-1; V: TRBV28; CDR3: CASSSPAGTFYNEQFF
J: TRBJ2-7; V: TRBV28; CDR3: CASSLPLGTVHEQYF
J: TRBJ2-3; V: TRBV28; CDR3: CASSLQWVDTQYF
J: TRBJ1-3; V: TRBV18; CDR3: CASSPRSGNTIYF
J: TRBJ1-3; V: TRBV4-1; CDR3: CASSHSGQGRGNTIYF
J: TRBJ2-5; V: TRBV2; CDR3: CASMRDTVTETQYF
J: TRBJ1-4; V: TRBV19; CDR3: CASTTINGPNEKLFF
J: TRBJ1-2; V: TRBV6-5; CDR3: CASSYGGTDYGYTF
J: TRBJ1-5; V: TRBV28; CDR3: CASSFGGYNQPQHF
J: TRBJ1-3; V: TRBV5-1; CDR3: CASSLAGNTIYF
J: TRBJ1-4; V: TRBV28; CDR3: CASSLREKLFF
J: TRBJ2-2; V: TRBV7-2; CDR3: CASSLVLGPHNTGELFF
J: TRBJ2-5; V: TRBV9; CDR3: CASSPRVGETQYF
J: TRBJ2-2; V: TRBV10-3; CDR3: CAIGSPAGVIRDTGELFF
J: TRBJ2-1; V: TRBV28; CDR3: CASSLSGGRTYNEQFF
J: TRBJ1-3; V: TRBV30; CDR3: CAWTQALGGNSGNTIYF